Listed here is a single T cell receptor (beta chain). The specificity of this receptor is unknown. Nothing much larger sits one base from this clone, and base qualities are not available. Collaborating institutions collected whole blood in K2EDTA tubes following their own protocols. For TCRbeta analysis, collaborator samples were shipped as frozen whole blood, as isolated PBMCs, or as DNA extracted from either sample type. TCRbeta CDR3 regions were amplified from genomic DNA using the immunoSEQ Assay, a bias-controlled multiplex PCR. Turning to the authors' computational methods: Within the assay, amplification of reference gene primers was used to estimate how many nucleated cells each sample contained. To quantify the absolute abundance of each unique TCRbeta CDR3 rearrangement, sequence reads were collapsed and filtered. For each sample, productive Simpson clonality was calculated as the square root of Simpson's diversity index over productive rearrangements. Held by TCRdb, this immuneACCESS table contains in-frame sequences only and omits some clones. Under half of the omission traces to an unresolved V gene where checked; the cause of the rest is unknown. Clone size and the V and J calls come from that table; the DNA yielded D and trimming. The sample table shows under 200,000 clones, and 75% to 90% are seen once. Roughly 9.1% of the sample is held by the ten biggest clonotypes.

The data stem from a study of blood T cell repertoires in COVID-19 (dated by TCRdb to about 2020). For the study in its entirety: Samples covering the acute and convalescent phases of COVID-19 were provided by collaborators in the United States, Italy and Spain. A freely available public database, intended as a resource for researchers studying the immune response to SARS-CoV-2, is where the repertoires were released. The prospective study material was composed of cDNA or gDNA derived from T cells, B-cell-depleted T cells, or PBMCs. Deeply sampled blood TCRbeta repertoires from subjects exposed to, actively infected with, or recovered from COVID-19 were included in the dataset. Where available, HLA class I and class II types were taken from metadata supplied by the sample provider and were not determined by assay-based typing. Samples came from the ongoing ImmuneRACE study (first 160 participants) plus 1,254 subjects from 6 global collaborators. A de-identified subject ID, COVID-19 status, age in years and sex were almost always included in the sample metadata. The research as a whole found: The quantity of clinical and demographic metadata differed by source and by participant and was supplied without curation.

The receptor was isolated from a woman over 75 with active or convalescent COVID-19. Sequenced input: peripheral blood.

The sequenced DNA: TGTGCCACCTTAGCGGGGGGGAACACCGGGGAGCTGTTTTTT. It is translated as CATLAGGNTGELFF. The rearrangement combines TRBV11-3 with TRBJ2-2; a stretch of 10 junction bases matches TRBD2. Sequences SGHNT (CDR1) and YENEEA (CDR2) are obtained from the germline V gene. After removal of 10 bases from V and 1 base from J, the junction retains 3 bases not matched to a gene. Its CDR3 holds 14 amino acids, cysteine through phenylalanine. Only the CDR3 part of the read is kept: 42 bases, read in frame from the first base.